Described below is a single T cell receptor beta chain sequence and its context. Antigen: not known. Blood specimens came from baseline, cycle 4 day 1, and cycle 7 day 1. The data are from a study of OX40 agonist ivuxolimab in advanced cancers. Study information: Under the entry rules, prior anti-PD-1, anti-PD-L1 or anti-CTLA-4 therapy was allowed, and roughly 39% had some. Overall study results and limits: It was not determined which antigens were specifically recognized by the peripheral T cells that had undergone clonal expansion.

This CDR3 region has 12 residues. Germline CDR1 and CDR2: SGHRS and YFSETQ. V was clipped by 7 bases and J by 6 bases, with 13 bases between them. Repertoires were generated with immunoSEQ multiplex PCR, while TCRdb's copy carries only in-frame clones and drops some. In the table there are 60,000 to 85,000 clones, about 88% of which are singletons. Source: CD4+ or CD8+ T cells sorted from blood, taken in a trial of the OX40 agonist ivuxolimab. This clonotype was obtained from an adult with an advanced solid tumor such as melanoma, head and neck, liver or kidney cancer. This sequence joins TRBV5-1 and TRBJ1-2; possibly TRBD1 for D (5 bases). The CDR3 is CASGNQGDGYTF. In nucleotides, the CDR3 is TGCGCCAGCGGAAACCAGGGAGATGGCTACACCTTC. The full variable domain, its missing parts supplied by reference TRBV5-1 and TRBJ1-2, is KAGVTQTPRYLIKTRGQQVTLSCSPISGHRSVSWYQQTPGQGLQFLFEYFSETQRNKGNFPGRFSGRQFSNSRSEMNVSTLELGDSALYLCASGNQGDGYTFGSGTRLTVV.